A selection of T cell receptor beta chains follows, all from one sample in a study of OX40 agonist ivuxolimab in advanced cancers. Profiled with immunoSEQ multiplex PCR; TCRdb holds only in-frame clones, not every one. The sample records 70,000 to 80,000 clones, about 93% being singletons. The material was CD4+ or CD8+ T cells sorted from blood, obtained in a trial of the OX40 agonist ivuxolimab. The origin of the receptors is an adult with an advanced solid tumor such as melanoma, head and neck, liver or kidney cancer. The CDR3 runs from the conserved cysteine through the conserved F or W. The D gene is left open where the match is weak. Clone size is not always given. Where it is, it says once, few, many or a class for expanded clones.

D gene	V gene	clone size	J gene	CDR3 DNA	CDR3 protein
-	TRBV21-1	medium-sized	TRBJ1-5	TGTGCCAGCAGCCCCAAAGGTAGAGACAGGGCCTGGGGCAATCAGCCCCAGCATTTT	CASSPKGRDRAWGNQPQHF
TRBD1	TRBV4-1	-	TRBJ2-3	TGCGCCAGCAGCCAAGATCAGGGGGCTGCGGATACGCAGTATTTT	CASSQDQGAADTQYF
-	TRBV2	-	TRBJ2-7	TGTGCCAGCAGTGGTTTAGTAGCAACCTACGAGCAGTACTTC	CASSGLVATYEQYF
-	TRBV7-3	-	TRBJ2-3	TGTGCCAGCAGCCGTTTAATCACAGATACGCAGTATTTT	CASSRLITDTQYF
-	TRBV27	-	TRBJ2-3	TGTGCCAGCGGGTCACAGGGAAGGGAGGATACGCAGTATTTT	CASGSQGREDTQYF
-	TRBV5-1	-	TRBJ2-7	TGCGCCAGCAGCTTGCGGTCAGAGGGCCCACTCTCCTACGAGCAGTACTTC	CASSLRSEGPLSYEQYF
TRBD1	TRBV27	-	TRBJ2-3	TGTGCCAGCAGTTTATTGACAGGGGAGACAGATACGCAGTATTTT	CASSLLTGETDTQYF
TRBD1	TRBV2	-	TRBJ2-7	TGTGCCAGCAGTGAGCGGACAGGGAGTTACGAGCAGTACTTC	CASSERTGSYEQYF
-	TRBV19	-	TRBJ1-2	TGTGCCAGTAGTATAAAATCCCAGGGTGATATCTATGGCTACACCTTC	CASSIKSQGDIYGYTF
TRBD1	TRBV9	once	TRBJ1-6	TGTGCCAGCAGCGTAGAGACAGGGGGAGGATCACCCCTCCACTTT	CASSVETGGGSPLHF
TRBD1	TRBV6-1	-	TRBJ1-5	TGTGCCAGCAGTCGACAGGGACCCGATCAGCCCCAGCATTTT	CASSRQGPDQPQHF
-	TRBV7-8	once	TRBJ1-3	TGTGCCAGCAGCCCCAAAGGGCAGCCCTCTGGAAACACCATATATTTT	CASSPKGQPSGNTIYF
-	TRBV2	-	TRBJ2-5	TGTGCCAGCAGTGAAGCGTTGGCCCGGGGAGAGACCCAGTACTTC	CASSEALARGETQYF
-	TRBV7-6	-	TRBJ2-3	TGTGCCAGCAGCTTAGCGGGGGCGTTTAGCACAGATACGCAGTATTTT	CASSLAGAFSTDTQYF
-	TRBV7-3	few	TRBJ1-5	TGTGCCAGCAGCTTACGTCAGGGAAGCTATCAGCCCCAGCATTTT	CASSLRQGSYQPQHF
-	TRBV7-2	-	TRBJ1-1	TGTGCCAGCAGCCCAGGACTCATTAACACTGAAGCTTTCTTT	CASSPGLINTEAFF
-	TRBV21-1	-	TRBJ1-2	TGTGCCAGCAGCCCCCACGTGACAGGGCCTAACTATGGCTACACCTTC	CASSPHVTGPNYGYTF
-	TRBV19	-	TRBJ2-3	TGTGCCAGTAGTATAGCGGTGTTGGGGGGTACGCAGTATTTT	CASSIAVLGGTQYF
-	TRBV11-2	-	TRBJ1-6	TGTGCCAGCAGCCCCCTAGTGAATTCACCCCTCCACTTT	CASSPLVNSPLHF
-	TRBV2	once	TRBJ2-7	TGTGCCAGCAGTGACTCAAACACCTACGAGCAGTACTTC	CASSDSNTYEQYF
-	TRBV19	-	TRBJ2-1	TGTGCCAGTAGTATGGGGCTAGGCGGGTATGAGCAGTTCTTC	CASSMGLGGYEQFF
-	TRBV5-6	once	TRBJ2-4	TGTGCCAGCAGCTTATTCGAAGCCAAAAACATTCAGTACTTC	CASSLFEAKNIQYF
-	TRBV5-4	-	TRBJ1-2	TGTGCCAGCAGCTTGGATCCAATGGGACTAAGCTATGGCTACACCTTC	CASSLDPMGLSYGYTF
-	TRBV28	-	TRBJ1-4	TGTGCCAGCAGGACCTCAGGGAGTGGGGCAACTAATGAAAAACTGTTTTTT	CASRTSGSGATNEKLFF
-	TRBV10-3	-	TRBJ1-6	TGTGCCATCTCTGAGGGGGAACGCAATTCACCCCTCCACTTT	CAISEGERNSPLHF
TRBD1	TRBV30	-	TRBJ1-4	TGTGCTTACGACAGGGATGGGAGAGAAAAACTGTTTTTT	CAYDRDGREKLFF
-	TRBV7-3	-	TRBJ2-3	TGTGCCAGCAGCGGCTACGGGGGCACAGATACGCAGTATTTT	CASSGYGGTDTQYF
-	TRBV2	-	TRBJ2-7	TGTGCCAGCAGTGAGGGGATTAGGTCCGAGCAGTACTTC	CASSEGIRSEQYF
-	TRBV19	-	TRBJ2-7	TGTGCCAGTTCTAACTTCGGACCCGACTACGAGCAGTACTTC	CASSNFGPDYEQYF
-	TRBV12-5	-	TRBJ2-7	TGTGCTAGTGGTAGTGGGTTAGGCCCCGAGCAGTACTTC	CASGSGLGPEQYF
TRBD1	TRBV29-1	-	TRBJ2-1	TGCAGCGTTGACGGGACAGGGAGCTCCTACAATGAGCAGTTCTTC	CSVDGTGSSYNEQFF
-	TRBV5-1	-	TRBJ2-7	TGCGCCAGCTGTCAAAGACCGGGGGAGGTTTACGAGCAGTACTTC	CASCQRPGEVYEQYF
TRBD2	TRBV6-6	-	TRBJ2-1	TGTGCCAGCAGCAGCGGGAGCCTTTACAATGAGCAGTTCTTC	CASSSGSLYNEQFF
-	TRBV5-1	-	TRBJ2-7	TGCGCCAGCAGCTTAGCTAGCAACCCCACTTCCTACGAGCAGTACTTC	CASSLASNPTSYEQYF
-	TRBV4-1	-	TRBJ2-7	TGCGCCAGCAGCCAAGACCACAGCTGGGGCTACGAGCAGTACTTC	CASSQDHSWGYEQYF
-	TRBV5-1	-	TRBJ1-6	TGCGCCAGCAAGGTCGATAGCTCCTATAATTCACCCCTCCACTTT	CASKVDSSYNSPLHF
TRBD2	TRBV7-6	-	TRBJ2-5	TGTGCCAGCAGTTCCGGACTAGCTTGGGAGACCCAGTACTTC	CASSSGLAWETQYF
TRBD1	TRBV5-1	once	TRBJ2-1	TGCGCCAGCAGCTTGGGCAGGGGGACCTACAATGAGCAGTTCTTC	CASSLGRGTYNEQFF
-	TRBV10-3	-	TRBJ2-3	TGTGCCATCACCCGGGACTGGAGCACAGATACGCAGTATTTT	CAITRDWSTDTQYF
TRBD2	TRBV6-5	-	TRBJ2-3	TGTGCCAGCACCAATGGGGGGGGAGATACGCAGTATTTT	CASTNGGGDTQYF
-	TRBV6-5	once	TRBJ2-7	TGTGCCAGCAGTTCGGGGACTTACGAGCAGTACTTC	CASSSGTYEQYF
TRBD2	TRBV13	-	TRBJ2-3	TGTGCCAGCAGCCCCAGCCCCGGACTAGCGGGAGGAGGAGATACGCAGTATTTT	CASSPSPGLAGGGDTQYF
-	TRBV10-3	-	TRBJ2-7	TGTGCCATCAGTGATCCGCAGGTTTCCTACGAGCAGTACTTC	CAISDPQVSYEQYF
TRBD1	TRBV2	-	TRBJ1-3	TGTGCCAGCAACGAAGGGGGCGAAAACACCATATATTTT	CASNEGGENTIYF
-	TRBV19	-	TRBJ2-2	TGTGCCAGTAGTATGGGTAGGACAGTGAACACCGGGGAGCTGTTTTTT	CASSMGRTVNTGELFF
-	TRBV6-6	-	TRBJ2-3	TGTGCCAGCAGTGGGGCGGACCCTGCCTGGGGGTTT	CASSGADPAWGF
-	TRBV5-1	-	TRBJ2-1	TGCGCCAGCAGCTTGTCCGGGAACCCCCACAATGAGCAGTTCTTC	CASSLSGNPHNEQFF
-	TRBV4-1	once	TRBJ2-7	TGCGCCAGCAGCGAACTGACTAGCTACGAGCAGTACTTC	CASSELTSYEQYF
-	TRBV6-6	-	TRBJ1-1	TGTGCCAGCAGTTACTCGGCCACTGAAGCTTTCTTT	CASSYSATEAFF
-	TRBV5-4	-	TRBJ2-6	TGTGCCAGCAGCCCCGGGTCCCCCTCTGGGGCCAACGTCCTGACTTTC	CASSPGSPSGANVLTF
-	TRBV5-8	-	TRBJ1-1	TGTGCCAGCAGCTTGTTATGGACTGAAGCTTTCTTT	CASSLLWTEAFF
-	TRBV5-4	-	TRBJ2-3	TGTGCCAGCAGCTTGGCGGTGGTTGGCGGCACTAGCACAGATACGCAGTATTTT	CASSLAVVGGTSTDTQYF
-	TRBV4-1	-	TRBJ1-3	TGCGCCAGCAGCCAGGTAAACAGGATGAACTCTGGAAACACCATATATTTT	CASSQVNRMNSGNTIYF
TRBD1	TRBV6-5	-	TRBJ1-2	TGTGCCAGCAGTTACATGGGACAGAACTATGGCTACACCTTC	CASSYMGQNYGYTF
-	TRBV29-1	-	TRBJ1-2	TGCAGCGTTCAGTCCCAGGACAATCAGGCATATGGCTACACCTTC	CSVQSQDNQAYGYTF
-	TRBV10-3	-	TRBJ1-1	TGTGCCATCAGTGAGCAGATCGGGGCAGCCTTTATGAACACTGAAGCTTTCTTT	CAISEQIGAAFMNTEAFF
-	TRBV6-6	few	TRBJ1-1	TGTGCCAGCAGTTACGACGGGGGGTTGAACACTGAAGCTTTCTTT	CASSYDGGLNTEAFF
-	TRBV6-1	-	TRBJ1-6	TGTGCCAGCAGTGAAGCAGGCAGTCGTTCACCCCTCCACTTT	CASSEAGSRSPLHF
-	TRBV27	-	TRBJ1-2	TGTGCCAGCAGTTTAGGGGCGAGCGCCTATGGCTACACCTTC	CASSLGASAYGYTF
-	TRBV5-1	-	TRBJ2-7	TGCGCCAGCAGCTTGGATCTGGGGGGCTCCTACGAGCAGTACTTC	CASSLDLGGSYEQYF